The clone carrying this TCR beta chain was counted ten times or more. What it recognizes is unknown. The source of the sample is a study of CD8+CD57+ T cells in acquired aplastic anemia. Study observations and caveats: Between the patient and control groups, CD8+ Simpson's diversity did not differ significantly.

Those patients picked for sequencing had displayed CD8+CD57+ cell expansion on flow cytometry. No therapy had been given to the patients at the time of blood sampling. The CDR3 is 14 amino acids. CDR1 and CDR2 from the germline V gene are LNHNV and YYDKDF (reference sequence). Trimming removed 0 bases from V and 3 bases from J, with 5 bases in between. Genomic DNA, the template, was used for profiling of the TCR beta VDJ and CDR3. One entry per CDR3 protein, called by TCRdb with MiXCR from the reads. The profile shows 150,000 to 200,000 distinct CDR3 sequences, less than 50% of them singletons. The sequence came from a human donor with aplastic anemia. Specimen: sorted CD4+, CD8+, or CD8+CD57+ T cells (not recorded which) from PBMCs. V gene TRBV15 combines with J gene TRBJ1-4; D not resolved. In nucleotides, the CDR3 is TGTGCCACCAGCAGAGATAGGGCTAATGAAAAACTGTTTTTT. This gives the protein CATSRDRANEKLFF.